Listed here are 26 T cell receptor beta chains from one sample, sequenced in a study of cytomegalovirus exposure and HLA in healthy donors (dated by TCRdb to the late 2010s). The method behind the library was the immunoSEQ multiplex PCR assay. A mixture of 60 forward primers for TCR Vbeta segments and 13 reverse primers for TCR Jbeta segments was used in the multiplex PCR. TCRdb mirrors the immuneACCESS table, restricted to in-frame sequences. Some clones are absent from its copies; in checked studies, under half trace to an unresolved V gene, and the reason for the others is unknown. In this sample the table shows 95,000 to 150,000 clones, around 81% of which occur a single time. Clones ranked in the top ten supply roughly 1.2% of the sample. The specimen sequenced was PBMCs. The origin of the receptors is a female donor in good health and CMV-seronegative.

J is TRBJ1-5 and V is TRBV15; no clear D gene. The V gene's germline CDR1 is LNHNV and CDR2 YYDKDF (reference sequence). Trimming left V 0 bases short and J 1 base short, with 10 bases between. The CDR3 covers 16 residues. The CDR3 bases are TGTGCCACCAGCAGAGATCGGGGAGTGAGCAATCAGCCCCAGCATTTT. This codes for CATSRDRGVSNQPQHF.

This chain links TRBV18 with TRBJ2-3, with 11 bases identical to TRBD2. The germline V gene has CDR1 KGHSH and CDR2 LQKENI. V was pared by 3 bases and J by 1 base, with 15 bases of the junction left unmatched. This CDR3 is 20 amino acids long. CDR3 DNA: TGTGCCAGCTCACCGCCCCTGATGAAGACTAGCGGGAATTGCACAGATACGCAGTATTTT. As protein: CASSPPLMKTSGNCTDTQYF.

The sample holds one count of this clone. The chain uses TRBV2 and TRBJ1-3, with 7 bases matching TRBD1. This CDR3 has 15 residues. CDR1 SNHLY and CDR2 FYNNEI come from the germline V gene. V was pared by 8 bases and J by 2 bases, with 9 bases of the junction left unmatched. This CDR3 reads CASGLNRGPGNTIYF. The CDR3, as DNA: TGTGCCAGCGGCCTCAACAGGGGCCCTGGAAACACCATATATTTT.

The chain uses TRBV4-1 and TRBJ2-5; D is possibly TRBD1 (5 bases). Trimming left V 2 bases short and J 4 bases short, with 14 bases between. The germline V gene has CDR1 MGHRA and CDR2 YSYEKL. The CDR3 has 15 residues. The CDR3 loop reads CASSQTGYPPETQYF. The CDR3 bases are TGCGCCAGCAGCCAAACAGGTTACCCCCCAGAGACCCAGTACTTC.

As for this clone: The junction shows a germline mismatch at one end, possibly a read error. J is TRBJ2-1 and V is TRBV18; 8 nucleotides line up with TRBD2. CDR3 length: 14 residues. Germline CDR1 is KGHSH and CDR2 is LQKENI. The CDR3 DNA sequence: TGTGCCGGCTCACCAGGGACTAGCTACAATGAGCAGTTCTTC. Protein: CAGSPGTSYNEQFF.

The J gene is TRBJ1-5, the V gene TRBV30, with 9 nucleotides matching TRBD1. Losses at the gene ends were 3 bases for V and 4 bases for J; bases not matched to a gene: 7. Per germline, CDR1 GTSNPN and CDR2 SVGIG (reference sequence). The CDR3 has 15 amino acids. CDR3 bases: TGTGCCTGGAGCACCGGGACAGGGTTTAATCAGCCCCAGCATTTT. Translated: CAWSTGTGFNQPQHF.

This rearrangement joins TRBV5-5 to TRBJ1-6, with no clear D. The V gene lost 2 bases and the J gene lost 8 bases, with 8 bases spanning the gap. The CDR3 sequence is 13 residues long. Germline assignment: CDR1 SGHKS and CDR2 YYEKEE (reference sequence). Here the CDR3 DNA reads TGTGCCAGCAGCTTTATGTTAGATTCACCCCTCCACTTT. This codes for CASSFMLDSPLHF.

The chain recombines TRBV18 with TRBJ2-5; a possible D gene is TRBD1 (6 bases). Looked up from germline, CDR1 is KGHSH and CDR2 is LQKENI. The V and J ends lost 6 bases and 2 bases respectively, with 16 bases between them. The CDR3 totals 15 residues. The CDR3 nucleotides read TGTGCCAGCTCGGGCCACCCAGGGGCACAAGAGACCCAGTACTTC. Its protein is CASSGHPGAQETQYF. Full variable domain (outside the CDR3, taken from reference TRBV18 and TRBJ2-5): NAGVMQNPRHLVRRRGQEARLRCSPMKGHSHVYWYRQLPEEGLKFMVYLQKENIIDESGMPKERFSAEFPKEGPSILRIQQVVRGDSAAYFCASSGHPGAQETQYFGPGTRLLVL.

The sample holds a few counts of this clone. This sequence joins TRBV5-6 and TRBJ1-5; no reliable D call. V was pared by 1 base and J by 4 bases, with 3 bases between. Germline values: CDR1 SGHDT, CDR2 YYEEEE. CDR3 length: 12 residues. CDR3 sequence: CASSLRNQPQHF. The DNA of the CDR3 is TGTGCCAGCAGCTTGCGGAATCAGCCCCAGCATTTT. Using reference TRBV5-6 and TRBJ1-5 for the parts outside the CDR3, the full variable domain is DAGVTQSPTHLIKTRGQQVTLRCSPKSGHDTVSWYQQALGQGPQFIFQYYEEEERQRGNFPDRFSGHQFPNYSSELNVNALLLGDSALYLCASSLRNQPQHFGDGTRLSIL.

In DNA form, the CDR3 reads TGTGCCAGCAGCTCCGGGGTGGGGGGTGAAGGAACTGAAGCTTTCTTT. The encoded protein is CASSSGVGGEGTEAFF. This chain uses TRBV7-3 with TRBJ1-1; D is perhaps TRBD1 (5 bases). CDR3 length equals 16 residues. Trimming removed 4 bases at V and 5 bases at J, with 20 bases between. The V gene's germline CDR1 is SGHTA and CDR2 FQGTGA.

The CDR3 DNA follows: TGTGCCAGCAGTTTTATGAACAGGGGGCAAGGGAAGGCCTCTGGGGCCAACGTCCTGACTTTC. Residues: CASSFMNRGQGKASGANVLTF. V gene TRBV28 combines with J gene TRBJ2-6; 9 positions agree with TRBD1. This CDR3 region has 21 residues. V shed 3 bases, J shed 0 bases, and the junction held 15 bases outside the gene matches. Germline CDR1 MDHEN, CDR2 SYDVKM.

The chain links TRBV5-1 to TRBJ1-6, with 8 positions matching TRBD1. With 1 base clipped from V and 7 bases from J, the junction kept 7 bases outside the gene matches. CDR1 and CDR2 (germline): SGHRS, YFSETQ. The CDR3 totals 16 residues. The CDR3 here is CASSLLTGVSNSPLHF. In DNA form, the CDR3 reads TGCGCCAGCAGCTTGCTGACAGGGGTGAGCAATTCACCCCTCCACTTT.

The chain links TRBV5-4 to TRBJ1-2, with TRBD1 matching over 7 bases. This CDR3 has 15 amino acids. Germline V gene lookup returns CDR1 SGHNT and CDR2 YYREEE (reference sequence). V was pared by 1 base and J by 2 bases, with 5 bases of the junction left unmatched. The CDR3 protein is CASSLNRGPNYGYTF. CDR3 DNA: TGTGCCAGCAGCTTGAACAGGGGACCCAACTATGGCTACACCTTC.

This chain uses TRBV6-1 with TRBJ1-5; D is ambiguous. This CDR3 comprises 16 residues. The germline gives CDR1 MNHNS, CDR2 SASEGT. V was clipped by 3 bases and J by 0 bases, with 12 bases between them. The CDR3, as DNA: TGTGCCAGCAGTGAGAGTCGCAGGTATAGCAATCAGCCCCAGCATTTT. It encodes CASSESRRYSNQPQHF.

This chain connects TRBV28 to TRBJ2-5; 12 bases agree with TRBD2. V dropped 3 bases and J dropped 5; count of bases not matched to a gene: 4. CDR3 length: 15 amino acids. CDR1 is MDHEN and CDR2 is SYDVKM in the germline V gene. This chain's CDR3 is CASSLRTSGTETQYF. DNA of the CDR3: TGTGCCAGCAGTTTGCGGACTAGCGGGACGGAGACCCAGTACTTC.

This clone was seen only once. The rearrangement uses TRBV6-1 and TRBJ2-7; TRBD1 agrees at 10 bases. CDR3 length: 15 residues. Trimming cost V 6 bases and J 3 bases; bases outside gene matches: 8. The germline CDR1 and CDR2 sequences are MNHNS and SASEGT. The CDR3 DNA reads as TGTGCCAGCAGACGCTCCGGGACAGGGGTCTACGAGCAGTACTTC. It codes for CASRRSGTGVYEQYF.

A few counts support this clone. The chain employs TRBV2 and TRBJ2-3, with 10 nucleotides matching TRBD2. V lost 7 bases and J lost 1; bases outside the gene matches: 8. Germline-derived CDR1 and CDR2 are SNHLY and FYNNEI. CDR3 length: 16 residues. This CDR3 reads CASNVRTSGRTDTQYF. In DNA, the CDR3 is TGTGCCAGCAACGTGAGGACTAGCGGTCGCACAGATACGCAGTATTTT.

The rearrangement links TRBV2 to TRBJ1-2; D uncertain. V was pared by 5 bases and J by 2 bases, with 9 bases between. The CDR3 runs 13 residues. Germline V CDR1 and CDR2: SNHLY, FYNNEI. The CDR3 DNA reads as TGTGCCAGCAGTATACAGTACAACTATGGCTACACCTTC. Its protein is CASSIQYNYGYTF.

CDR3 in amino acids: CASGRSNTGELFF. In nucleotides, the CDR3 is TGTGCCAGCGGTCGGTCGAACACCGGGGAGCTGTTTTTT. The chain links TRBV27 to TRBJ2-2; D not certain. Germline-derived CDR1 and CDR2 are MNHEY and SMNVEV (reference sequence). The CDR3 is 13 residues long. Trimming removed 8 bases from V and 0 bases from J, with 7 bases in between.

V usage is TRBV7-8 and J usage is TRBJ2-7; 9 positions match TRBD1. V lost 1 base and J lost 1; bases outside the gene matches: 5. Germline CDR1 reads SGHVS; CDR2 reads FQNEAQ. CDR3 length: 16 amino acids. The CDR3 here is CASSLGGTGISYEQYF. The DNA of the CDR3 is TGTGCCAGCAGCTTAGGGGGGACAGGGATTTCCTACGAGCAGTACTTC.

This CDR3 is CASSQAGAKTQYF. Here the CDR3 DNA reads TGTGCCAGCAGCCAAGCAGGGGCCAAGACCCAGTACTTC. The rearrangement joins TRBV14 to TRBJ2-5, with a possible D match to TRBD1 (6 bases). Trimming removed 1 base at V and 6 bases at J, with 9 bases between. The CDR3 is made up of 13 amino acids. In germline, CDR1 is SGHDN, CDR2 FVKESK.

This rearrangement joins TRBV19 to TRBJ2-7, with TRBD1 identical over 8 bases. Germline loops: CDR1 LNHDA, CDR2 SQIVND (reference sequence). V lost 10 bases, J lost 2 bases, and 7 bases stayed unmatched. The CDR3 is 13 residues long. The CDR3: CANLDRGAYEQYF. Here the CDR3 DNA reads TGTGCCAACTTAGACAGGGGAGCCTACGAGCAGTACTTC.

V and J are TRBV9 and TRBJ2-7, with D possibly being TRBD2 (6 bases). Trimming cost V 3 bases and J 7 bases, with 17 bases left between them. The CDR3 consists of 14 residues. Germline V gene sequence: CDR1 SGDLS, CDR2 YYNGEE. The CDR3 sequence is CASSARDSSTEQYF. In DNA, the CDR3 is TGTGCCAGCAGCGCCCGGGACTCCTCTACGGAGCAGTACTTC.

V and J are TRBV2 and TRBJ1-6; 9 bases align to TRBD1. The V segment lost 7 bases and the J segment 9 bases; nucleotides outside the gene matches: 7. This CDR3 has 14 residues. In germline, CDR1 is SNHLY, CDR2 FYNNEI. The chain's CDR3 is CASTNRDRASPLHF. The CDR3 nucleotides are TGTGCCAGCACTAACCGGGACAGGGCTTCACCCCTCCACTTT.

The J gene is TRBJ1-2, the V gene TRBV2; weak D call: TRBD1 (6 bases). This CDR3 comprises 13 residues. Germline CDR1 reads SNHLY; CDR2 reads FYNNEI. Trimming cost V 4 bases and J 7 bases, with 13 bases left between them. The CDR3 sequence is CASSGWGPGGYTF. The CDR3 nucleotides read TGTGCCAGCAGTGGCTGGGGGCCGGGTGGCTACACCTTC. Full variable domain (outside the CDR3, taken from reference TRBV2 and TRBJ1-2): EPEVTQTPSHQVTQMGQEVILRCVPISNHLYFYWYRQILGQKVEFLVSFYNNEISEKSEIFDDQFSVERPDGSNFTLKIRSTKLEDSAMYFCASSGWGPGGYTFGSGTRLTVV.

The chain carries TRBV28 and TRBJ2-5, with no clear D. CDR3 length: 12 residues. Germline V lookup: CDR1 MDHEN, CDR2 SYDVKM. Trimming cost V 5 bases and J 1 base, with 5 bases left between them. The CDR3 is CASSNFQETQYF. The CDR3 DNA is TGTGCCAGCAGTAACTTCCAAGAGACCCAGTACTTC. The variable domain in full, completed from reference TRBV28 and TRBJ2-5, reads DVKVTQSSRYLVKRTGEKVFLECVQDMDHENMFWYRQDPGLGLRLIYFSYDVKMKEKGDIPEGYSVSREKKERFSLILESASTNQTSMYLCASSNFQETQYFGPGTRLLVL.